The 6 T cell receptor beta chains listed next were all sequenced from one sample in a study of early T cells in non-severe SARS-CoV-2 infection. TCRdb fed the 5' RACE reads into MiXCR, producing one record per CDR3 protein. The table shows about 36,000 distinct CDR3 sequences, with less than 6.5% occurring only once. The sample comprised whole blood. The receptors were gathered from an adult who was a healthcare worker with PCR-confirmed SARS-CoV-2 infection or an uninfected control (not recorded which).

This clonotype appeared many times. CDR3 loop: CASSVEPRDYTGELFF. As DNA, the CDR3 is TGTGCCAGCAGCGTAGAGCCCCGGGACTACACCGGGGAGCTGTTTTTT. The chain employs TRBV9 and TRBJ2-2; D perhaps matches TRBD2 (6 bases). Germline lookup yields CDR1 SGDLS and CDR2 YYNGEE. This CDR3 has 16 amino acids. The ends were cut back, 0 bases at V and 3 bases at J, with 12 bases in the middle.

This clonotype was recorded many times. V and J are TRBV2 and TRBJ2-1; TRBD2 matches 12 bases. V gave up 6 bases and J gave up 5 bases; unmatched junction bases: 8. The CDR3 has 16 residues. Germline loops: CDR1 SNHLY, CDR2 FYNNEI. CDR3 sequence reads: CASRETTSGGNNEQFF. Here the CDR3 DNA reads TGTGCCAGCAGGGAGACCACTAGCGGGGGGAACAATGAGCAGTTCTTC.

This chain connects TRBV3-1 to TRBJ2-1; 9 nucleotides match TRBD2. Trimming cost V 2 bases and J 5 bases; bases outside gene matches: 7. The germline CDR1 and CDR2 sequences are LGHDT and YNNKEL (reference sequence). The CDR3 has 16 amino acids. The CDR3 is CASSQRAGGWNNEQFF. In DNA, the CDR3 is TGTGCCAGCAGCCAACGCGCGGGGGGGTGGAACAATGAGCAGTTCTTC.

This clonotype was recorded many times. The rearrangement joins TRBV18 to TRBJ2-7, with no clear D. V lost 2 bases and J lost 4, with 6 bases in between. The CDR3 covers 12 residues. Germline V CDR1 and CDR2: KGHSH, LQKENI. Here the CDR3 reads CASSPGRYEQYF. The CDR3 DNA is TGTGCCAGCTCACCAGGGCGGTACGAGCAGTACTTC.

This clonotype came up many times. The gene calls are TRBV12-3 or TRBV12-4 and TRBJ2-7, with D perhaps TRBD1 (6 bases). This CDR3 is built from 14 residues. The ends were cut back, 4 bases at V and 2 bases at J, with 12 bases in the middle. CDR3 sequence: CASSSQGMTYEQYF. The CDR3 bases are TGTGCCAGCAGTTCACAGGGCATGACCTACGAGCAGTACTTC.

This clonotype appeared a few times. The chain carries TRBV12-5 and TRBJ2-1; weak D call: TRBD1 (6 bases). Germline loops: CDR1 LGHNT, CDR2 FRNRAP. The V and J ends lost 6 bases and 7 bases respectively, with 10 bases between them. This CDR3 comprises 12 residues. CDR3 loop: CASGRTANEQFF. The CDR3 nucleotides are TGTGCTAGTGGGCGGACAGCGAATGAGCAGTTCTTC.